A selection of T cell receptor beta chains follows, all from one sample in a study of blood T cell repertoires in COVID-19. Method: immunoSEQ multiplex PCR; TCRdb's copy keeps in-frame clones and lacks some. The repertoire holds around 50,000 clones, with around 87% as singletons. Sequencing was performed on peripheral blood. These receptors were obtained from a man in his forties or fifties with active COVID-19. Each CDR3 is given without its conserved first and last residue.

J gene: TRBJ2-2; CDR3 length: 13; V gene: TRBV6-2/TRBV6-3; CDR3 protein: ASSFPDRGAGELF
J gene: TRBJ2-7; CDR3 length: 11; V gene: TRBV29-1; CDR3 protein: SVQTGTAYEQY
J gene: TRBJ1-2; CDR3 length: 11; V gene: TRBV5-8; CDR3 protein: ASSIRVGYGYT
J gene: TRBJ1-1; CDR3 length: 11; V gene: TRBV7-3; CDR3 protein: ASSLKGDTEAF
J gene: TRBJ1-6; CDR3 length: 15; V gene: TRBV27; CDR3 protein: ASSSFPRDSYNSPLH
J gene: TRBJ2-5; CDR3 length: 14; V gene: TRBV7-2; CDR3 protein: ASSFYSAGGEETQY
J gene: TRBJ2-2; CDR3 length: 12; V gene: TRBV5-1; CDR3 protein: ASKGDSNTGELF
J gene: TRBJ2-5; CDR3 length: 12; V gene: TRBV28; CDR3 protein: ASSALMRGGPQY
J gene: TRBJ1-2; CDR3 length: 13; V gene: TRBV4-2; CDR3 protein: ASSDRTGGTYGYT
J gene: TRBJ1-4; CDR3 length: 11; V gene: TRBV28; CDR3 protein: ASSTPLEKKLF
J gene: TRBJ2-7; CDR3 length: 13; V gene: TRBV9; CDR3 protein: ASSVETSGAYEQY
J gene: TRBJ2-1; CDR3 length: 12; V gene: TRBV5-4; CDR3 protein: ASSRDRSYNEQF
J gene: TRBJ2-7; CDR3 length: 13; V gene: TRBV7-9; CDR3 protein: ASSPAGEGFYEQY
J gene: TRBJ2-5; CDR3 length: 10; V gene: TRBV9; CDR3 protein: ASSTFEETQY
J gene: TRBJ2-1; CDR3 length: 13; V gene: TRBV4-2; CDR3 protein: ASSQTSGRYNEQF
J gene: TRBJ2-7; CDR3 length: 13; V gene: TRBV7-2; CDR3 protein: ASSWGTLSSYEQY
J gene: TRBJ2-1; CDR3 length: 11; V gene: TRBV29-1; CDR3 protein: SVTRGTYNEQF
J gene: TRBJ1-1; CDR3 length: 9; V gene: TRBV28; CDR3 protein: ASSLRGGAF
J gene: TRBJ1-1; CDR3 length: 11; V gene: TRBV2; CDR3 protein: ASSYTENTEAF
J gene: TRBJ2-1; CDR3 length: 14; V gene: TRBV25-1; CDR3 protein: ASTEAGGSSYNEQF
J gene: TRBJ1-6; CDR3 length: 12; V gene: TRBV2; CDR3 protein: ASSLGQGLSPLH
J gene: TRBJ2-1; CDR3 length: 15; V gene: TRBV15; CDR3 protein: ATSRGGTASSYNEQF
J gene: TRBJ2-5; CDR3 length: 13; V gene: TRBV19; CDR3 protein: ASSVIQGARKTQY
J gene: TRBJ1-4; CDR3 length: 14; V gene: TRBV28; CDR3 protein: ASRYRDRGSNEKLF
J gene: TRBJ1-2; CDR3 length: 15; V gene: TRBV19; CDR3 protein: ASSIRGQLVANYGYT
J gene: TRBJ2-3; CDR3 length: 16; V gene: TRBV5-4; CDR3 protein: ASSLGAGTSGRSDTQY
J gene: TRBJ2-7; CDR3 length: 11; V gene: TRBV18; CDR3 protein: ASSPSVSYEQY
J gene: TRBJ1-1; CDR3 length: 11; V gene: TRBV24-1; CDR3 protein: AITSRENTEAF
J gene: TRBJ2-1; CDR3 length: 12; V gene: TRBV4-2; CDR3 protein: ASQGGGGYNEQF